The 11 T cell receptor beta chains in this list originate from one sample, sequenced in a study of PD-1 blockade in mismatch repair-deficient tumors. The table came from immunoSEQ multiplex PCR; TCRdb's copy has only in-frame clones and leaves some out. The repertoire has 30,000 to 45,000 clones, roughly 84% of them found once; the top ten carry less than 1.3%. Sequencing was performed on PBMCs, taken 38 to 40 weeks after starting pembrolizumab. The receptors derive from an adult with mismatch repair-deficient cancer.

The chain links TRBV5-1 to TRBJ1-3; the D gene is possibly TRBD1 (5 bases). Trimming stripped 4 bases from V and 11 bases from J, with 16 bases between. CDR3 length: 13 residues. Germline CDR1 is SGHRS and CDR2 is YFSETQ. For the CDR3, the DNA is TGCGCCAGCAGCCCGGGGGGAGTAAGCCCCATATATTTT. This encodes CASSPGGVSPIYF.

The rearrangement joins TRBV5-8 to TRBJ2-5; 8 nucleotides match TRBD2. The trim removed 4 bases at V and 3 bases at J, leaving 8 bases unmatched. CDR3 length equals 15 residues. CDR1 SGHTS and CDR2 YDEGEE come from the germline V gene. The DNA of the CDR3 is TGTGCCAGCAGCCCCCGTTTGCGGGAGGAAGAGACCCAGTACTTC. This sequence encodes CASSPRLREEETQYF.

The chain has TRBV7-8 and TRBJ2-7; 8 bases are shared with TRBD2. The J segment lost 8 bases and the V segment lost 4 bases, leaving 10 bases of the junction unmatched. The CDR3 length is 14 residues. The germline V gene has CDR1 SGHVS and CDR2 FQNEAQ. The CDR3 sequence is CASSSPAGDQKQYF. CDR3 coding DNA: TGTGCCAGCAGCTCCCCAGCGGGAGACCAGAAGCAGTACTTC.

The V gene is TRBV7-6, the J gene TRBJ2-2; maybe TRBD1 (8 bases). The CDR3 sequence is 16 residues long. Germline V CDR1 and CDR2: SGHVS, FNYEAQ. Trimming left V 5 bases short and J 6 bases short, with 19 bases between. CDR3 in DNA: TGTGCCAGCAGCGTCCACCCAGCGGGACAGGCCGGGGAGCTGTTTTTT. It codes for CASSVHPAGQAGELFF.

This chain joins TRBV7-9 and TRBJ2-1, with 12 bases identical to TRBD2. The germline CDR1 and CDR2 sequences are SEHNR and FQNEAQ (reference sequence). The junction had 6 bases not matched to a gene; V was cut back by 5 bases and J by 4 bases. The CDR3 covers 16 residues. In DNA form, the CDR3 reads TGTGCCAGCAGCAGATACGGACTAGCGGGATACAATGAGCAGTTCTTC. Translation: CASSRYGLAGYNEQFF.

The chain recombines TRBV5-1 with TRBJ1-1, with D unresolved. The CDR3 loop spans 13 amino acids. V shed 2 bases and J shed 0 bases, with 5 bases lying between them. Germline V CDR1 and CDR2: SGHRS, YFSETQ. DNA of the CDR3: TGCGCCAGCAGCTTATTTATGAACACTGAAGCTTTCTTT. Translating it yields CASSLFMNTEAFF.

This chain links TRBV12-5 with TRBJ1-2, with D possibly TRBD1 on 6 matching bases. Germline values: CDR1 LGHNT, CDR2 FRNRAP. The CDR3 has 14 residues. Trimming removed 6 bases from V and 6 bases from J, with 17 bases in between. DNA for the CDR3: TGTGCTAGTGGGGCCCCCCTAGGGGGAAATGGCTACACCTTC. As protein: CASGAPLGGNGYTF.

This chain's CDR3 is CASSLGLDYEQYF. Written as DNA, the CDR3 is TGTGCCAGCAGCTTAGGACTGGATTACGAGCAGTACTTC. The chain couples TRBV5-4 to TRBJ2-7; possible D gene TRBD2, 5 bases. The V end lost 2 bases, the J end lost 4 bases, and 10 bases lay between the germline ends. Germline V gene lookup returns CDR1 SGHNT and CDR2 YYREEE (reference sequence). CDR3 length equals 13 residues.

V and J are TRBV5-1 and TRBJ1-3, with D tentatively TRBD1 (5 bases). The CDR3 totals 16 residues. Germline V gene sequence: CDR1 SGHRS, CDR2 YFSETQ. V was cut by 4 bases and J by 0 bases, with 14 bases left in between. Here the CDR3 reads CASSPAGPISGNTIYF. DNA of the CDR3: TGCGCCAGCAGCCCGGCGGGACCGATCTCTGGAAACACCATATATTTT. Combining the CDR3 with reference TRBV5-1 and TRBJ1-3 gives the whole variable domain KAGVTQTPRYLIKTRGQQVTLSCSPISGHRSVSWYQQTPGQGLQFLFEYFSETQRNKGNFPGRFSGRQFSNSRSEMNVSTLELGDSALYLCASSPAGPISGNTIYFGEGSWLTVV.

V is TRBV28 and J is TRBJ1-1, with TRBD1 as a possible D gene (5 bases). CDR3 length equals 15 residues. The germline V and J ends were trimmed by 3 bases and 1 base, with 12 bases remaining between them. Germline CDR1 is MDHEN and CDR2 is SYDVKM. The CDR3 spells CASSLGGTTNTEAFF. The CDR3 bases are TGTGCCAGCAGTTTGGGGGGGACGACGAACACTGAAGCTTTCTTT.

The rearrangement links TRBV7-2 to TRBJ1-1; 7 bases map to TRBD1. After removal of 5 bases from V and 1 base from J, the junction contained 7 bases not matched to a gene. Germline V gene lookup returns CDR1 SGHTA and CDR2 FQGNSA. The CDR3 has 15 residues. CDR3 coding DNA: TGTGCCAGCAGCGGGGGACAGAAAGGGAACACTGAAGCTTTCTTT. This sequence encodes CASSGGQKGNTEAFF.